This T cell receptor (beta chain) came from a study of blood T cell repertoires in COVID-19. Across the whole study: Sites in the United States, Italy and Spain provided acute and convalescent COVID-19 samples. PBMCs, B-cell-depleted T cells, or T cells provided the cDNA or gDNA that made up the material.

CDR1 is GTSNPN, CDR2 SVGIG, per germline (reference sequence). Trimming pared 6 bases from V and 6 bases from J, leaving 17 bases between. The CDR3 sequence is 13 residues long. Authors' analysis steps: Counts of nucleated cells, estimated from reference gene primer amplification, were obtained. Profiling relied on immunoSEQ multiplex PCR, and the TCRdb table lists in-frame clones only, not all of them. That table supplies the V and J calls and clone size; D and trimming were determined from the DNA. Of hundreds of thousands of clones in the sample, roughly 80% are singletons; the top ten hold roughly a tenth.

The TCR sequence derives from an elderly woman with acute or convalescent COVID-19. The chain has TRBV30 and TRBJ1-2, with D possibly TRBD1 on 6 matching bases. The specimen was peripheral blood. CDR3 sequence reads: CACPRGPFDGYTF. For the CDR3, the DNA is TGTGCCTGCCCCAGGGGCCCCTTTGATGGCTACACCTTC.